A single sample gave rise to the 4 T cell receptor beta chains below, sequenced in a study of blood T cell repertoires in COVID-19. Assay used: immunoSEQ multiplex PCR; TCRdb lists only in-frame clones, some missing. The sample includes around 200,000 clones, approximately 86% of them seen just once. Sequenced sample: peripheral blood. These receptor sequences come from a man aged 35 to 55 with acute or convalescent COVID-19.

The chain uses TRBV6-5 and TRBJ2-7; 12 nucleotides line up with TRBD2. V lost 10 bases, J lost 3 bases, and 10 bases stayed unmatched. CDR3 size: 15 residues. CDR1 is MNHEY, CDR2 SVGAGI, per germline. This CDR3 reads CATRTSGDISYEQYF. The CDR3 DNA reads TGTGCCACCAGGACTAGCGGGGATATTAGCTACGAGCAGTACTTC.

CDR3 sequence (DNA): TGTGCCAGCAGCCAAACCAGGGCGATGAATTCACCCCTCCACTTT. Its protein is CASSQTRAMNSPLHF. The chain recombines TRBV4-2 with TRBJ1-6, with D perhaps TRBD1 (5 bases). V was shortened by 2 bases and J by 7 bases, with 12 bases between the two germline ends. The germline gives CDR1 LGHNA, CDR2 YNFKEQ. This CDR3 is 15 amino acids long.

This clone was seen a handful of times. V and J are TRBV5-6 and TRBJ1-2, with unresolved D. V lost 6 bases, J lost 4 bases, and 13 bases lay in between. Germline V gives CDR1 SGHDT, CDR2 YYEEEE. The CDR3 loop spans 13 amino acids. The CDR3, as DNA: TGTGCCAGCACGTGGAGGGATTCCTATGGCTACACCTTC. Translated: CASTWRDSYGYTF.

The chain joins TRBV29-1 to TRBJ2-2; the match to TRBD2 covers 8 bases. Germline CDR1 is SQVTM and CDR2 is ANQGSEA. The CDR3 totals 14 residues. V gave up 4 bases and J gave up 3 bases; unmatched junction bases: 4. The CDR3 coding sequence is TGCAGCGTTGTCACTAGCGGATACACCGGGGAGCTGTTTTTT. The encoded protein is CSVVTSGYTGELFF.